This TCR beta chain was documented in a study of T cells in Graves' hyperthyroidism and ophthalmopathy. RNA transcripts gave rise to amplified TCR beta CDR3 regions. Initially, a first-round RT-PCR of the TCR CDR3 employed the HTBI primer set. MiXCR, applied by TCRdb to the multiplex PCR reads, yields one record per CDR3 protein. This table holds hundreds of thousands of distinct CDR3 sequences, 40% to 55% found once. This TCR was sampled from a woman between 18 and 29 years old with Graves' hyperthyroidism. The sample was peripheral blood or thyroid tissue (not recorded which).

The CDR3 DNA is TGTGCCAGCAGCCCACAGAAAATGAACACTGAAGCTTTCTTT. Translation: CASSPQKMNTEAFF. The chain employs TRBV7-9 and TRBJ1-1; no definite D call. The CDR3 totals 14 residues. Deletions cut 5 bases from V and 0 bases from J, with 10 bases between. CDR1 is SEHNR and CDR2 is FQNEAQ in the germline V gene (reference sequence).